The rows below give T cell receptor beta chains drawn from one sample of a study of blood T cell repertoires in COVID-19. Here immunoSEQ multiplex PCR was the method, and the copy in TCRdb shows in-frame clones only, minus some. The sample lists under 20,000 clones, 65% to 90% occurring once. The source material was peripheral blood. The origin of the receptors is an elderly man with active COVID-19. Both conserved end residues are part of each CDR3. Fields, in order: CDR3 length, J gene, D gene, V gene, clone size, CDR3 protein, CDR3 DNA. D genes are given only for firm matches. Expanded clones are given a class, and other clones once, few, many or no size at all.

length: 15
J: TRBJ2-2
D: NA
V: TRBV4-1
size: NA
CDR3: CASSQDAAYTGELFF
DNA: TGCGCCAGCAGCCAAGATGCGGCATACACCGGGGAGCTGTTTTTT

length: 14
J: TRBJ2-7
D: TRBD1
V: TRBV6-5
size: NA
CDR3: CASRWGQGVNEQYF
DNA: TGTGCCAGCAGGTGGGGACAGGGGGTCAACGAGCAGTACTTC

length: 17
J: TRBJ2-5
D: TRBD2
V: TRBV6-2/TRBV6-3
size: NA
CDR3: CASSYSGTSFRKETQYF
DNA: TGTGCCAGCAGTTACTCCGGGACTAGCTTCAGAAAAGAGACCCAGTACTTC

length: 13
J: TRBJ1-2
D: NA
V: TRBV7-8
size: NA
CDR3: CASSSDSFYGYTF
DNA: TGTGCCAGCAGTTCGGACAGCTTCTATGGCTACACCTTC

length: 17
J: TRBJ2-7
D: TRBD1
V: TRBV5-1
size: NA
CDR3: CASSPLRDRGRGGEQYF
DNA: TGCGCCAGCAGCCCTCTGAGGGACAGGGGGCGCGGAGGCGAGCAGTACTTC

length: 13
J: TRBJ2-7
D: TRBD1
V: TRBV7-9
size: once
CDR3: CASLDRGEDEQYF
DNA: TGTGCCAGCCTTGACAGGGGAGAGGACGAGCAGTACTTC

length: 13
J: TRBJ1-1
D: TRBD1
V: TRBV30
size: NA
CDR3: CAWATGLPTEAFF
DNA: TGTGCCTGGGCGACAGGGCTGCCCACTGAAGCTTTCTTT

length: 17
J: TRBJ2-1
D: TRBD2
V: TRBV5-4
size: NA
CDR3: CASSTPTSGRAGNEQFF
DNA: TGTGCCAGCAGCACCCCGACTAGCGGGAGGGCTGGCAATGAGCAGTTCTTC

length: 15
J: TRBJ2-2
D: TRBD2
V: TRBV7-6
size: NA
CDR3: CASSGTSGVTGELFF
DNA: TGTGCCAGCAGCGGCACTAGCGGGGTCACCGGGGAGCTGTTTTTT

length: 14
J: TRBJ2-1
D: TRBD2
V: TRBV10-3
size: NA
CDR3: CAIRTSGSSNEQFF
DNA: TGTGCCATCAGGACTAGCGGGAGTAGCAATGAGCAGTTCTTC

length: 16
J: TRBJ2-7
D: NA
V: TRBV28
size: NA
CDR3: CASSSLLGRSSYEQYF
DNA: TGTGCCAGCAGTTCCCTCTTAGGGAGATCCTCCTACGAGCAGTACTTC

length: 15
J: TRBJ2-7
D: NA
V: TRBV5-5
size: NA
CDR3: CASSYGVGTSYEQYF
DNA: TGTGCCAGCAGCTATGGGGTCGGGACATCCTACGAGCAGTACTTC

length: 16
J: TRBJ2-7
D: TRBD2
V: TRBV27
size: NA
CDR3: CASSGGTSGGSYEQYF
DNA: TGTGCCAGCAGTGGAGGGACTAGCGGGGGCTCCTACGAGCAGTACTTC

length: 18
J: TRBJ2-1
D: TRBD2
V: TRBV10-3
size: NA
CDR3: CAISEYPRGTSGTNEQFF
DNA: TGTGCCATCAGTGAGTACCCAAGGGGGACTAGCGGGACAAACGAGCAGTTCTTC

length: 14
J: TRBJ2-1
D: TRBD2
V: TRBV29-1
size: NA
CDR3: CSVEAGLAANEQFF
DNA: TGCAGCGTTGAAGCGGGACTAGCGGCCAATGAGCAGTTCTTC

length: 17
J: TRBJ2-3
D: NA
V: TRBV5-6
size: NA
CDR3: CASSLVSGMPITDTQYF
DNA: TGTGCCAGCAGCTTGGTTTCGGGGATGCCTATCACAGATACGCAGTATTTT

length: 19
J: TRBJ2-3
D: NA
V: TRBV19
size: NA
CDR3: CASSKRGPQLAGNLDTQYF
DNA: TGTGCCAGTAGTAAGAGGGGCCCCCAACTAGCAGGGAATCTGGATACGCAGTATTTT

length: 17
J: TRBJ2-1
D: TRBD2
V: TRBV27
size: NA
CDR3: CASSSPSGLAGYNEQFF
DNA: TGTGCCAGCAGTTCCCCCAGTGGACTAGCGGGATACAATGAGCAGTTCTTC

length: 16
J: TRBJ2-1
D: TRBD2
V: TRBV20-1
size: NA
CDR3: CSASGYLAGRYNEQFF
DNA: TGCAGTGCTAGTGGCTATTTAGCGGGTCGTTACAATGAGCAGTTCTTC

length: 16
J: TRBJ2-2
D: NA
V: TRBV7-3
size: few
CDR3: CASSLNSPSNTGELFF
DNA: TGTGCCAGCAGCTTAAATAGCCCATCGAACACCGGGGAGCTGTTTTTT

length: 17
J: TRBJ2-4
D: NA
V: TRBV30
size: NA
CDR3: CAWSVRGAGLHKNIQYF
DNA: TGTGCCTGGAGTGTACGAGGGGCGGGACTCCACAAAAACATTCAGTACTTC

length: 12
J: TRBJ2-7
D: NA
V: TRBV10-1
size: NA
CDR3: CASSASSYEQYF
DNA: TGCGCCAGCAGTGCGAGCTCCTACGAGCAGTACTTC

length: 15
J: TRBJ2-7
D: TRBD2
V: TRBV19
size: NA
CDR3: CASSISASGSYEQYF
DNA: TGTGCCAGTAGTATCTCGGCTAGCGGGAGTTACGAGCAGTACTTC

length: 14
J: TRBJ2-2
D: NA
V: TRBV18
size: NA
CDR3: CASSPTENTGELFF
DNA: TGTGCCAGCTCACCAACAGAGAACACCGGGGAGCTGTTTTTT

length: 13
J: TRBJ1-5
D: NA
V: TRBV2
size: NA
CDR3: CASATQRNQPQHF
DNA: TGTGCCAGCGCGACCCAGCGAAATCAGCCCCAGCATTTT

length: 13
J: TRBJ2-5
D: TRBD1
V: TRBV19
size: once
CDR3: CASSSTGKETQYF
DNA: TGTGCCAGTAGTTCGACAGGGAAAGAGACCCAGTACTTC

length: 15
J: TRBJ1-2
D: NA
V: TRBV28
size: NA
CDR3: CASSYRRGANYGYTF
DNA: TGTGCCAGCAGTTACCGCAGGGGAGCTAACTATGGCTACACCTTC

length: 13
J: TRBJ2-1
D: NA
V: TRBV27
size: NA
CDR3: CASRGAPYNEQFF
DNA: TGTGCCAGCAGAGGGGCCCCCTACAATGAGCAGTTCTTC

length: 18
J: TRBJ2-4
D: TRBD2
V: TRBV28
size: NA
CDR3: CASSWTSGRKLAKNIQYF
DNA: TGTGCCAGCAGCTGGACTAGCGGGAGAAAACTAGCCAAAAACATTCAGTACTTC

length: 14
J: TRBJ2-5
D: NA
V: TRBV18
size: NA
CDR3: CASSPIPNQETQYF
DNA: TGTGCCAGCTCACCAATCCCAAACCAAGAGACCCAGTACTTC

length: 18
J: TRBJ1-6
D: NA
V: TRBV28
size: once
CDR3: CASSPSTGLGSYNSPLHF
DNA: TGTGCCAGCAGTCCATCCACAGGGTTGGGCTCCTATAATTCACCCCTCCACTTT

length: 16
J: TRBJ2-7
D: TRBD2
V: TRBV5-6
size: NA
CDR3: CASSSEVAGPSYEQYF
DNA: TGTGCCAGCAGCTCAGAGGTAGCGGGGCCGTCCTACGAGCAGTACTTC

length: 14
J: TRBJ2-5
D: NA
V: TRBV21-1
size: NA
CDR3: CASSLRQGEETQYF
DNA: TGTGCCAGCAGCCTTCGACAGGGCGAAGAGACCCAGTACTTC

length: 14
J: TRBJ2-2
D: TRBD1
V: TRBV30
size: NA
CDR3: CAGQTGGRTGELFF
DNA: TGTGCCGGACAGACAGGGGGTAGGACCGGGGAGCTGTTTTTT

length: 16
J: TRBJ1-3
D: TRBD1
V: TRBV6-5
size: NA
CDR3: CASSYTGQAPGNTIYF
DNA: TGTGCCAGCAGTTACACCGGACAGGCCCCTGGAAACACCATATATTTT

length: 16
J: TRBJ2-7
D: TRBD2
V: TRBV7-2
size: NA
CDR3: CASALNGGRVSYEQYF
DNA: TGTGCCAGCGCTTTGAACGGCGGGAGGGTATCCTACGAGCAGTACTTC

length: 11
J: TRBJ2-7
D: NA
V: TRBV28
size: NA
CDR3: CASSPNYEQYF
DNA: TGTGCCAGCAGTCCAAACTACGAGCAGTACTTC

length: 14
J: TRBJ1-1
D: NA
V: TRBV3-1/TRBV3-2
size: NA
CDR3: CASSQVQGDTEAFF
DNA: TGTGCCAGCAGCCAAGTTCAAGGAGACACTGAAGCTTTCTTT

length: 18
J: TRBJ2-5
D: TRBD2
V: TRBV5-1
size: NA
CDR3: CASRRGGGTSGTQETQYF
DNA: TGCGCCAGCAGACGAGGAGGTGGGACTAGCGGGACGCAAGAGACCCAGTACTTC

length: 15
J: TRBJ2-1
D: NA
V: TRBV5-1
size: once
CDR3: CASRTAGLQVDEQFF
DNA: TGCGCCAGCAGGACTGCGGGACTCCAAGTCGATGAGCAGTTCTTC

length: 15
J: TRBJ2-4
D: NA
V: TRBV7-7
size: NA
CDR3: CASSLLVEPKNIQYF
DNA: TGTGCCAGCAGCTTATTGGTGGAGCCCAAAAACATTCAGTACTTC